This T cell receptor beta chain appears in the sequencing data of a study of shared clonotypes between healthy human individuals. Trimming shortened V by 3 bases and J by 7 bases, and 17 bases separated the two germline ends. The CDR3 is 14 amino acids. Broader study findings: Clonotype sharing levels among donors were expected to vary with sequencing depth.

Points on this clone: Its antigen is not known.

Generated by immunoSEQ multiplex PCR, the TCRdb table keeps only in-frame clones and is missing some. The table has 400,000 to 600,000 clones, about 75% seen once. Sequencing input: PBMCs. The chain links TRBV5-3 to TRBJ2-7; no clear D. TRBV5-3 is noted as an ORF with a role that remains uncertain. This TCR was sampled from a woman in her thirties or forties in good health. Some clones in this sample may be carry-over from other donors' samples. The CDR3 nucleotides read TGTGCCAGAAGCTGTGACGGTAGCTCCTGGGAGCAGTACTTC. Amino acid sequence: CARSCDGSSWEQYF.